The source of this T cell receptor (beta chain) is a study of immune reconstitution after stem cell transplant in scleroderma. CDR1 and CDR2 from the germline V gene are DFQATT and SNEGSKA (reference sequence). The CDR3 is made up of 14 amino acids. V was shortened by 6 bases and J by 6 bases, with 20 bases between the two germline ends. TCRdb redid the calling of the RT-PCR reads with MiXCR, one entry per CDR3 protein. The sample includes around 3,000 distinct CDR3 sequences, roughly 8.1% of them seen just once. By share of the sample, this clonotype is medium-sized (0.01 to 0.1%). This receptor was identified in a female donor with systemic sclerosis. This chain connects TRBV20-1 to TRBJ1-1; unclear D gene. This sample was taken before or after autologous hematopoietic stem cell transplantation (not recorded which). CDR3 protein: CSAPKRDPGAEAFF. The CDR3 DNA follows: TGCAGTGCACCTAAGAGAGACCCTGGGGCTGAAGCTTTCTTT.